The source of this TCR beta chain is a study of blood T cell repertoires in COVID-19. Background on the study: Collection of acute and convalescent COVID-19 samples took place in the United States, Italy and Spain. PBMCs, B-cell-depleted T cells, or T cells provided the cDNA or gDNA that made up the material.

Trimming stripped 5 bases from V and 0 bases from J, with 26 bases between. Germline loops: CDR1 SNHLY, CDR2 FYNNEI. This CDR3 is built from 21 residues. Methods used by the authors: Quantification of nucleated cells was approximated via reference gene primer amplification. TCRdb's table, derived via immunoSEQ multiplex PCR, lists solely in-frame clones and lacks some. V, J and clone size are taken as reported in that table, and D and trimming were inferred from the DNA itself. The repertoire has a few hundred thousand clones, roughly four fifths of them found once; the top ten carry around 1.1%. This clonotype was obtained from a human donor with acute or convalescent COVID-19. The donor label of this sample is uncertain. The V and J genes are TRBV2 and TRBJ2-6; D remains ambiguous. Sample: peripheral blood. As DNA, the CDR3 is TGTGCCAGCAGTTATGGGCGTCTGGGTTCAGAGACAAGCTCTGGGGCCAACGTCCTGACTTTC. It is translated as CASSYGRLGSETSSGANVLTF.